A single sample gave rise to the 24 T cell receptor beta chains below, sequenced in a study of Graves' ophthalmopathy and Graves' hyperthyroidism. Beta-chain TCR CDR3 regions were amplified from RNA transcripts. First-round RT-PCR employed HTBI primers, with a second-round multiplex PCR after it. In TCRdb, the multiplex PCR reads were re-called with MiXCR into one record per CDR3 protein. The data contain over a million distinct CDR3 sequences, about 35% of them singletons. Material: peripheral blood or thyroid tissue (not recorded which). The receptors were sampled from an adult man with Graves' hyperthyroidism.

As for this clonotype: Germline is not matched at one junction end, which may reflect a read error. The chain joins TRBV9 to TRBJ2-5; D might be TRBD1 or TRBD2, each matching 6 bases. The CDR3 spans 15 residues. Germline V gives CDR1 SGDLS, CDR2 YYNGEE. CDR3 in amino acids: CASSLNLGGPETRYF. DNA of the CDR3: TGTGCCAGCAGCCTCAATTTAGGGGGGCCAGAGACCCGGTACTTC.

This clonotype was counted only a few times. V and J are TRBV2 and TRBJ2-2; the match to TRBD2 covers 10 bases. The trim removed 2 bases at V and 10 bases at J, leaving 10 bases unmatched. Germline V gene sequence: CDR1 SNHLY, CDR2 FYNNEI. This CDR3 is built from 16 residues. The CDR3 bases are TGTGCCAGCAGTGAATGGGGGTCTAGCGGGAGATTGGAGCTGTTTTTT. Its translation: CASSEWGSSGRLELFF.

The sample holds many counts of this clonotype. The chain couples TRBV15 to TRBJ2-5; D remains unclear. Per germline, CDR1 LNHNV and CDR2 YYDKDF (reference sequence). There are 14 residues in the CDR3. The V gene lost 0 bases and the J gene lost 3 bases, with 8 bases spanning the gap. DNA of the CDR3: TGTGCCACCAGCAGAGAGGGAAGTGAAGAGACCCAGTACTTC. This encodes CATSREGSEETQYF.

In nucleotides, the CDR3 is TGTGCCAGCAGCTCATTTCCGGGACAGGGGGCCGGAGAGACCCAGTACTTC. It encodes CASSSFPGQGAGETQYF. This rearrangement joins TRBV7-2 to TRBJ2-5; 12 positions agree with TRBD1. CDR3 length equals 17 residues. The germline V gene encodes CDR1 SGHTA and CDR2 FQGNSA. J gave up 4 bases and V 4 bases, and 10 bases lay outside the gene matches.

This chain joins TRBV15 and TRBJ1-2; a weak D match, TRBD1 (5 bases). The CDR3 sequence is 15 residues long. Germline assignment: CDR1 LNHNV and CDR2 YYDKDF (reference sequence). Trimming left V 3 bases short and J 3 bases short, with 14 bases between. CDR3 in DNA: TGTGCCACCAGCAGTCGGGAACAGGAGGACTATGGCTACACCTTC. Amino acids: CATSSREQEDYGYTF.

The chain couples TRBV20-1 to TRBJ2-7; D unresolved. V shed 5 bases and J shed 3 bases, with 17 bases lying between them. The V gene's germline CDR1 is DFQATT and CDR2 SNEGSKA (reference sequence). The CDR3 is made up of 14 amino acids. The CDR3 protein is CSAAQRGRSYEQYF. The DNA of the CDR3 is TGCAGTGCTGCACAGCGAGGAAGGAGCTACGAGCAGTACTTC.

The CDR3 loop is CSLVGQADGELFF. For the CDR3, the DNA is TGCAGCTTAGTGGGACAGGCTGACGGGGAGCTGTTTTTT. This chain uses TRBV20-1 with TRBJ2-2, with 8 bases identical to TRBD1. Germline CDR1 DFQATT, CDR2 SNEGSKA (reference sequence). This CDR3 contains 13 residues.

This clonotype was detected once. Possible read error: a much larger clone is one base away. The chain employs TRBV7-2 and TRBJ2-7; D unclear. Germline V CDR1 and CDR2: SGHTA, FQGNSA. This CDR3 is built from 14 residues. The DNA for the CDR3 is TGTGCCAGCAGCTTACCGTTGACGTCCTACGAGCAGTGCTTC. This codes for CASSLPLTSYEQCF.

On this clonotype: This may be a read error: a much more frequent sequence differs by one nucleotide. The genes are TRBV20-1 and TRBJ1-6; D not resolved. Germline V gives CDR1 DFQATT, CDR2 SNEGSKA (reference sequence). Trimming removed 6 bases at V and 8 bases at J, with 17 bases between. CDR3 size: 14 residues. The CDR3 nucleotides read TGCAGTGCGGAACCGGCACAGCTAGATTCACCCCTCCACTTT. Protein sequence: CSAEPAQLDSPLHF.

This clonotype has a count of ten or more. The chain uses TRBV7-2 and TRBJ2-7; 12 nucleotides match TRBD1. The germline V gene has CDR1 SGHTA and CDR2 FQGNSA. This CDR3 spans 15 amino acids. The J segment lost 6 bases and the V segment lost 5 bases, leaving 8 bases of the junction unmatched. The CDR3 loop is CASSVAGQGAFEQYF. In DNA, the CDR3 is TGTGCCAGCAGCGTCGCGGGACAGGGGGCTTTCGAGCAGTACTTC.

Notes on this clonotype: A much more abundant neighbour one base away suggests this may be a read error. As DNA, the CDR3 is TGTGCCATCAGAACGGGAGTCCGAGAGACCCAGTACTTC. Its translation is CAIRTGVRETQYF. This chain connects TRBV10-3 to TRBJ2-5; possibly TRBD2 for D (6 bases). The CDR3 totals 13 residues. Trimming took 6 bases from V and 4 from J, leaving 12 bases between them. Germline V lookup: CDR1 ENHRY, CDR2 SYGVKD.

The chain joins TRBV2 to TRBJ2-7; 11 nucleotides match TRBD1. Per the germline V gene, CDR1 is SNHLY and CDR2 is FYNNEI. V was pared by 6 bases and J by 6 bases, with 4 bases of the junction left unmatched. The CDR3 loop spans 13 amino acids. The CDR3 spells CASRGTGGLEQYF. CDR3 DNA: TGTGCCAGCAGGGGGACAGGGGGTCTCGAGCAGTACTTC.

The CDR3 nucleotides are TGCAGTGCCCCTACAGGGTCTGGGGAGCTGTTTTTT. Its protein product is CSAPTGSGELFF. J is TRBJ2-2 and V is TRBV20-1; D is possibly TRBD1 (6 bases). The germline V gene encodes CDR1 DFQATT and CDR2 SNEGSKA (reference sequence). The CDR3 totals 12 residues. Trimming pared 6 bases from V and 8 bases from J, leaving 13 bases between.

This clonotype was picked up many times. The rearrangement joins TRBV5-1 to TRBJ1-6, with D possibly matching TRBD1 (6 bases). Germline-derived CDR1 and CDR2 are SGHRS and YFSETQ. V was trimmed by 4 bases and J by 4 bases, leaving 15 bases between them. This CDR3 contains 16 residues. The DNA of the CDR3 is TGCGCCAGCAGCCCGGACGGGGGCTATTATAATTCACCCCTCCACTTT. Amino acids: CASSPDGGYYNSPLHF.

This clonotype was counted many times. The V gene is TRBV20-1, the J gene TRBJ1-5; 9 bases agree with TRBD1. The CDR3 is made up of 13 amino acids. After removal of 6 bases from V and 5 bases from J, the junction contained 5 bases not matched to a gene. Germline lookup yields CDR1 DFQATT and CDR2 SNEGSKA (reference sequence). CDR3: CSASRDRDQPQHF. CDR3 DNA sequence: TGCAGTGCCAGCCGGGACAGGGATCAGCCCCAGCATTTT.

This clonotype was seen more than once but under ten times. The rearrangement joins TRBV2 to TRBJ2-7, with 10 bases matching TRBD1. The J call may be in error: the DNA end matches TRBJ2-1 better. Germline V gives CDR1 SNHLY, CDR2 FYNNEI. This CDR3 has 13 residues. The chain's CDR3 is CATGTGDGREQFF. For the CDR3, the DNA is TGTGCCACTGGGACAGGGGATGGTCGTGAGCAGTTCTTC.

This clonotype was seen a few times. The V and J genes are TRBV12-3 or TRBV12-4 and TRBJ2-5; the D is unclear. The CDR3 length is 12 residues. The ends were cut back, 6 bases at V and 2 bases at J, with 7 bases in the middle. CDR3 nucleotide sequence: TGTGCCAGCAGCTCGACTCAAGAGACCCAGTACTTC. Encoded protein: CASSSTQETQYF.

The rearrangement links TRBV5-1 to TRBJ1-4, with no clear D. CDR3 length: 15 amino acids. Germline CDR1 is SGHRS and CDR2 is YFSETQ. The V end lost 0 bases, the J end lost 6 bases, and 12 bases lay between the germline ends. The CDR3 DNA follows: TGCGCCAGCAGCTTGGCGTCTGGGTGGCATGAAAAACTGTTTTTT. Amino acid sequence: CASSLASGWHEKLFF.

A few counts support this clonotype. The chain carries TRBV24-1 and TRBJ2-5; no reliable D call. Per germline, CDR1 KGHDR and CDR2 SFDVKD. The CDR3 is made up of 14 amino acids. The germline V and J ends were trimmed by 3 bases and 4 bases, with 11 bases remaining between them. This CDR3 is CATSDLAASETQYF. DNA for the CDR3: TGTGCCACCAGTGATCTTGCAGCATCAGAGACCCAGTACTTC.

This clonotype was observed many times. This sequence joins TRBV12-3 or TRBV12-4 and TRBJ1-1; possibly TRBD1 for D (6 bases). The CDR3 contains 15 residues. Trimming removed 0 bases at V and 6 bases at J, with 14 bases between. CDR3 sequence reads: CASSLAQGPTSEAFF. The DNA of the CDR3 is TGTGCCAGCAGTTTAGCACAGGGCCCGACCTCTGAAGCTTTCTTT.

The chain links TRBV25-1 to TRBJ2-7, with 7 bases identical to TRBD2. Germline V gives CDR1 MGHDK, CDR2 SYGVNS. This CDR3 is built from 15 residues. V lost 8 bases, J lost 1 base, and 11 bases stayed unmatched. CDR3: CASSGVGGLSYEQYF. For the CDR3, the DNA is TGTGCCAGCTCGGGTGTGGGGGGGTTGTCCTACGAGCAGTACTTC.

The chain links TRBV25-1 to TRBJ1-1; D is possibly TRBD1 (6 bases). The V gene lost 9 bases and the J gene lost 5 bases, with 16 bases spanning the gap. Per the germline V gene, CDR1 is MGHDK and CDR2 is SYGVNS. The CDR3 is 13 amino acids. The CDR3 DNA reads TGTGCCAGTGGGGACACCCCGGGGACTGAAGCTTTCTTT. Translation: CASGDTPGTEAFF.

This clonotype was recorded many times. The gene calls are TRBV6-5 and TRBJ2-7; D ambiguous. Germline lookup yields CDR1 MNHEY and CDR2 SVGAGI. The V gene lost 5 bases and the J gene lost 4 bases, with 18 bases spanning the gap. The CDR3 length is 15 residues. The CDR3 nucleotides read TGTGCCAGCAGTAGAACGGACGAACCTTGGTACGAGCAGTACTTC. Its protein product is CASSRTDEPWYEQYF.

This clonotype was seen many times. The rearrangement uses TRBV5-1 and TRBJ2-7; no definite D call. V was clipped by 2 bases and J by 6 bases, with 12 bases between them. Looked up from germline, CDR1 is SGHRS and CDR2 is YFSETQ. The CDR3 loop spans 13 amino acids. The CDR3 sequence: CASSFHGALEQYF. The CDR3 region has the DNA TGCGCCAGCAGCTTTCACGGAGCCCTCGAGCAGTACTTC.